A selection of T cell receptor beta chains follows, all from one sample in a study of cytomegalovirus exposure and HLA in healthy donors. Method: immunoSEQ multiplex PCR; TCRdb's copy keeps in-frame clones and lacks some. The table lists 150,000 to 200,000 clones, approximately 84% of them singletons. The specimen sequenced was PBMCs. Receptor source: a girl in the first two years of life in good health and CMV-seronegative. Each CDR3 is given with its conserved first and last residue. D genes are given only for firm matches. The size field is filled for only some rows; it gives once, few, many or a size class.

v_call	cdr3_length	clone_size	d_call	j_call	cdr3_nt	cdr3_aa
TRBV13	15	once	-	TRBJ1-1	TGTGCCAGCAGCCAATACACAGAGATGAACACTGAAGCTTTCTTT	CASSQYTEMNTEAFF
TRBV9	13	-	-	TRBJ2-5	TGTGCCAGCAGCGTAGGGGGCAGGGAGACCCAGTACTTC	CASSVGGRETQYF
TRBV4-1	16	-	TRBD1	TRBJ1-1	TGCGCCAGCAGCCCACGCCGGACAGGGGGGAACACTGAAGCTTTCTTT	CASSPRRTGGNTEAFF
TRBV5-5	15	-	-	TRBJ2-7	TGTGCCAGCAGCCCCCCCGGGACATCCCCCTACGAGCAGTACTTC	CASSPPGTSPYEQYF
TRBV6-1	12	-	-	TRBJ1-1	TGTGCCAGCAGTGAAGCCACCTCGGGAGCTTTCTTT	CASSEATSGAFF
TRBV6-1	16	-	-	TRBJ2-4	TGTGCCAGCAGTGAAAAAACATTCAGGGCTCTGAACATTCAGTACTTC	CASSEKTFRALNIQYF
TRBV2	15	-	TRBD1	TRBJ2-4	TGTGCCAGCAGGGGTCAGACAGGGGCCAAAAACATTCAGTACTTC	CASRGQTGAKNIQYF
TRBV29-1	12	-	TRBD1	TRBJ1-5	TGCAGCGTCCGACAGGGGGATCAGCCCCAGCATTTT	CSVRQGDQPQHF
TRBV19	14	-	-	TRBJ2-2	TGTGCCAGTAGTCACACGACGAACACCGGGGAGCTGTTTTTT	CASSHTTNTGELFF
TRBV6-5	10	-	-	TRBJ1-1	TGTGCCAGCCATCACACTGAAGCTTTCTTT	CASHHTEAFF
TRBV6-1	15	-	-	TRBJ2-1	TGTGCCAGCAGCCCCGCTAGATACGGTTACAATGAGCAGTTCTTC	CASSPARYGYNEQFF
TRBV13	13	-	-	TRBJ1-2	TGTGCCAGCAGCTTATCGGGGATCGATGGCTACACCTTC	CASSLSGIDGYTF
TRBV7-3	16	-	-	TRBJ2-3	TGTGCCAGCAGCGCGACGCCTAGCGCCCTCACAGATACGCAGTATTTT	CASSATPSALTDTQYF
TRBV9	16	-	-	TRBJ2-1	TGTGCCAGCAGCGCCCCGGAGCATACGTCCTACAATGAGCAGTTCTTC	CASSAPEHTSYNEQFF
TRBV27	13	-	-	TRBJ2-3	TGTGCCAGCAGCTTTGTCGGCACAGATACGCAGTATTTT	CASSFVGTDTQYF
TRBV6-1	13	-	-	TRBJ2-1	TGTGCCAGCAGGGAGGAACCATTGAATGAGCAGTTCTTC	CASREEPLNEQFF
TRBV12-1	14	-	-	TRBJ2-1	TGTGCCACAACTCCGGGACAGGGTATGGATGAGCAGTTCTTC	CATTPGQGMDEQFF